The rows below give T cell receptor beta chains drawn from one sample of a study of cytomegalovirus exposure and HLA in healthy donors. Clones were read by immunoSEQ multiplex PCR, and TCRdb kept only the in-frame ones, dropping some. This table has 250,000 to 400,000 clones, roughly 87% appearing once. Sequencing was done on a sample of PBMCs. All receptors derive from a man aged 30-40 years in good health and CMV-seronegative. Each CDR3 is given without its conserved first and last residue.

V gene: TRBV27; J gene: TRBJ2-7; CDR3 protein: ASGEWDRDHEQY
V gene: TRBV19; J gene: TRBJ1-2; CDR3 protein: ASSIGGLANYGYT
V gene: TRBV9; J gene: TRBJ2-1; CDR3 protein: ASSGEGNEQF
V gene: TRBV5-1; J gene: TRBJ2-1; CDR3 protein: ASSSARQGSYNEQF
V gene: TRBV10-1; J gene: TRBJ2-3; CDR3 protein: ASSASRRGQGDTQY
V gene: TRBV7-9; J gene: TRBJ2-7; CDR3 protein: ASSLRGGGYEQY
V gene: TRBV4-3; J gene: TRBJ2-7; CDR3 protein: ASSQEQGPHYEQY
V gene: TRBV5-6; J gene: TRBJ1-1; CDR3 protein: ASSLGQMNTEAF
V gene: TRBV5-1; J gene: TRBJ1-3; CDR3 protein: ASSLDPGTGNTIY
V gene: TRBV6-1; J gene: TRBJ1-5; CDR3 protein: ASSGQGGFGNQPQH
V gene: TRBV5-4; J gene: TRBJ2-1; CDR3 protein: ATQGGGTYNEQF
V gene: TRBV7-2; J gene: .; CDR3 protein: ASSFSGRELF
V gene: TRBV19; J gene: TRBJ1-3; CDR3 protein: ASSSGLFSGNTIY
V gene: TRBV30; J gene: TRBJ1-2; CDR3 protein: AWSQDRVGPCT
V gene: TRBV5-4; J gene: TRBJ2-3; CDR3 protein: ASSVDYYNTDTQY
V gene: TRBV2; J gene: TRBJ2-7; CDR3 protein: ASSETHSYEQY
V gene: TRBV4-2; J gene: TRBJ2-3; CDR3 protein: ASSQTLPGDTQY
V gene: TRBV5-4; J gene: TRBJ2-5; CDR3 protein: ASSLGAGLAQETQY
V gene: TRBV25-1; J gene: TRBJ2-7; CDR3 protein: ASTLGMREQY
V gene: TRBV2; J gene: TRBJ2-5; CDR3 protein: ASSLAGTGGLETQY
V gene: TRBV7-2; J gene: TRBJ2-2; CDR3 protein: ASSSGAQAGELF
V gene: TRBV14; J gene: TRBJ2-5; CDR3 protein: ASSHWASGALETQY
V gene: TRBV15; J gene: TRBJ2-1; CDR3 protein: ATSLNPGIPYNEQF
V gene: TRBV5-1; J gene: TRBJ1-1; CDR3 protein: ASSLGGAGTEAF
V gene: TRBV7-2; J gene: TRBJ2-7; CDR3 protein: ASSLNSRYEQY
V gene: TRBV7-9; J gene: TRBJ2-1; CDR3 protein: ASSPRRSGGVGYNEQF
V gene: TRBV15; J gene: TRBJ2-7; CDR3 protein: ATSSLRNTYEQY
V gene: TRBV6-6; J gene: TRBJ2-2; CDR3 protein: ASSYGTPANSGELF
V gene: TRBV27; J gene: TRBJ2-7; CDR3 protein: ASSAGTSGLSSYEQY
V gene: TRBV7-2; J gene: TRBJ2-5; CDR3 protein: ASSPGGGRETQY
V gene: TRBV6-5; J gene: TRBJ1-2; CDR3 protein: ASGRDRGRGYGYT
V gene: TRBV27; J gene: TRBJ2-2; CDR3 protein: ASSLKSQGWTGELF
V gene: TRBV18; J gene: TRBJ1-6; CDR3 protein: ASSLQGNSYNSPLH
V gene: TRBV19; J gene: TRBJ2-7; CDR3 protein: ASSVQQGAYEQY
V gene: TRBV2; J gene: TRBJ2-2; CDR3 protein: ASNTGTGETGELF
V gene: TRBV2; J gene: TRBJ1-6; CDR3 protein: ASRNRQGRNSPLH
V gene: TRBV4-2; J gene: TRBJ2-7; CDR3 protein: ASSQAPGLAGYEQY
V gene: TRBV9; J gene: TRBJ1-5; CDR3 protein: ASSAGDRGNQPQH
V gene: TRBV9; J gene: TRBJ1-6; CDR3 protein: ASSVAGLNSPLH
V gene: TRBV5-1; J gene: TRBJ2-1; CDR3 protein: ASSLEGSGGINEQF
V gene: TRBV19; J gene: TRBJ2-1; CDR3 protein: ASRTQGGTNEQF
V gene: TRBV18; J gene: TRBJ1-3; CDR3 protein: ASSPFRLDTIY
V gene: TRBV5-1; J gene: TRBJ1-1; CDR3 protein: ASSLGGLNTEAF
V gene: TRBV6-1; J gene: TRBJ2-7; CDR3 protein: ASRRAGTGDHEQY
V gene: TRBV29-1; J gene: TRBJ2-7; CDR3 protein: SALAGQPY
V gene: TRBV5-1; J gene: TRBJ2-2; CDR3 protein: ASSPLGGNTGELF
V gene: TRBV4-3; J gene: TRBJ1-1; CDR3 protein: ASSQAEGLNTEAF
V gene: TRBV11-2; J gene: TRBJ2-5; CDR3 protein: ASSLRIQGLQETQY